This T cell receptor (beta chain) derives from a study of cytomegalovirus exposure and HLA in healthy donors (dated 2017 in TCRdb). Notes on the research overall: According to an earlier analysis of several hundred of the donors, about 179 million T cells yielded 117 million unique TCR beta sequences and 276 Gb of sequence data. Roughly 300 gigabases of sequencing data and tens of millions of unique TCR sequences were included in an early release covering roughly 700 HLA-typed donors. The genetic ancestry cluster associated with self-reported Caucasian donors included about four fifths of the 398 genotyped donors. The aim of the study was to test whether cataloging public T cell receptors could identify signatures of past pathogen exposure. The T cell repertoires of 700 or so subjects were profiled by immunosequencing and related to cytomegalovirus serostatus. In addition to the first cohort of approximately 670 subjects, a separate validation cohort of 130 or so different subjects was used. The study combined high-throughput TCR immunosequencing, statistical association of individual TCRs with disease status, and machine learning to predict cytomegalovirus infection status. To study patterns of TCR occurrence, a later analysis re-analyzed previously published TCR beta repertoires from 666 donors and added high-resolution HLA genotyping. Rather than using new phenotypic data, the later analysis identified candidate immune exposures from TCR beta sequences and from how often those sequences occurred across donors. An earlier analysis of 587 of the donors applied high-throughput TCR beta sequencing to assess whether each TCR beta V gene segment acted as functional or pseudogenic. Donor age, sex, ethnicity and CMV serostatus were compiled alongside the repertoire data. In a later genetic analysis, genome-wide SNP genotypes for about three fifths of the roughly 670 donors were used, and that subset was treated as a discovery cohort. Every repertoire in the discovery cohort had been generated on one and the same sequencing platform. Class I and class II HLA loci were covered by the typing at four-digit resolution. Typing coverage differed by locus: A, B, C, DRB1 and DQB1 were typed in about 620-640 donors, DQA1 in 522, DPA1 in around 600, and DPB1 in 400 to 490. Because of strong linkage in the cohort, five DR-DQ haplotypes were treated as single units for association and clustering. Across some 400 genotyped donors of the cohort, an average of about 250,000 unique TCR beta nucleotide sequences per donor were sequenced, and 15% to 20% of those sequences were non-productive. The paper's findings and limits, for the study overall: Across donors, most TCR sequences were observed very rarely, whereas some public TCRs were present in many individuals. In a later genetic analysis, a missense DCLRE1C variant was associated with V-gene and J-gene trimming of TCR beta chains, and the association was replicated in an independent cohort. In this cohort, only TCR beta chains were sequenced, and detectable features were limited by the absence of alpha or paired-chain data. Some IMGT-functional V segments, including TRBV6-2 and TRBV6-3, could not be told apart with the 87-base-pair reads, so those segments were excluded. A later analysis found that TCR association rates varied across HLA loci, with DRB1 alleles showing the most associated TCRs and HLA-C alleles the fewest. It was suggested by the authors that the approach could potentially be generalized to other disease states and immunological phenotypes. Because HLA typing was unavailable for some donors at each locus, only the typed subset was used in association tests. The earlier analysis of approximately 540 of the donors excluded over 15 rarely observed V segments, including chromosome 9 orphons, because counts were too low. When HLA alleles, especially DR and DQ, strongly co-occurred, TCR associations were difficult to assign to individual alleles. In a later analysis, HLA-associated TCR beta chains showed more clonal expansion and lower generation probabilities than non-associated chains that were equally common. The study listed 150 to 200 TCR beta chains as associated with cytomegalovirus. Immune exposure information for the cohort was limited to CMV serostatus. Presence/absence analyses assumed roughly uniform sequencing depth across donors, an assumption that may not hold. A further reported finding was that TCR beta sequences accurately predicted the HLA-A and HLA-B alleles for most subjects in the first cohort. Several of the top co-occurrence clusters appeared to be linked to parvovirus B19, influenza, CMV and Epstein-Barr virus, according to a later analysis. A later genetic analysis reported fewer N-insertions in productive TCRs among donors in an Asian-associated ancestry cluster than the approximately 700-donor mean. Correlated functional status among segregating V segments might reflect linkage disequilibrium, but an unknown experimental factor could not be ruled out. A group of highly shared sequence variants was considered likely to be a technical artifact of the sequencing pipeline. The classifier was reported to diagnose cytomegalovirus status with high specificity and sensitivity in both the original and validation cohorts. Most CMV-associated TCR beta chains appeared to be HLA-restricted in a later analysis, and the HLA associations seemed to be driven largely by CMV exposure. A few of the identified cytomegalovirus-associated TCR beta chains were confirmed in vitro to be specific for cytomegalovirus antigens. In an earlier analysis of 450 to 750 of the donors, most TCR beta V segments appeared in productive rearrangements about 87% or about 30% of the time, broadly matching IMGT annotations. At a false discovery rate of 0.05, a later analysis linked 16,000 or so TCR beta sequences to specific HLA alleles.

Receptors were amplified or captured by the immunoSEQ multiplex PCR assay. For the multiplex PCR, a mixture combining 60 forward primers for TCR Vbeta segments and 13 reverse primers for TCR Jbeta segments was used. The CDR3 region of rearranged TCR beta genes was amplified from genomic DNA by a multiplex PCR assay. On the Illumina HiSeq System, the amplified TCR beta libraries were sequenced as 87-base-pair reads. The study's processing was this. In a later analysis, tens of millions of unique TCR beta chains were counted across the 666 repertoires, and roughly 11 million of these chains were shared by at least two donors. Raw reads were error-corrected and collapsed into unique sequences by a nearest-neighbor algorithm in which closely related sequences were merged to remove PCR and sequencing errors. V, D and J gene segments were assigned by aligning CDR3 sequences to IMGT reference sequences. For a sequence to be retained, at least a six-nucleotide match to both a V gene segment and a J gene segment was required. Rearrangements were called productive when the CDR3 lacked stop codons and stayed in frame with V and J; all others were non-productive. Following IMGT convention, CDR3 was defined as the stretch from the second conserved V-encoded cysteine up to the conserved J-encoded phenylalanine. Sequences without an unambiguous match to a single V gene segment were excluded from the earlier analysis of over 500 of the donors. In an earlier analysis of approximately 610 of the donors, V segments were called functional above 56.7% productive rearrangements and were called segregating when the between-donor standard deviation exceeded 5%. A statistical classification framework was developed to diagnose cytomegalovirus status using the catalog of TCR beta chain sequences. In a later analysis, TCR nucleotide sequences were compared against IMGT/GENE-DB human TR gene sequences so that V and J genes could be assigned. The TCRdist pipeline was used in a later analysis to assign CDR3 sequences and most-parsimonious VDJ recombination scenarios. A later analysis defined each TCR beta chain by its CDR3 amino acid sequence plus V-gene family, and excluded reads lacking a unique V-gene family. To address suspected cross-contamination and a sequencing artifact, a later analysis removed 592 highly shared, low-generation-probability nucleotide sequences. In a later analysis, a clonal expansion index was calculated for each public chain from normalized within-repertoire ranks of inferred template counts. A later analysis computed generation probabilities with a VDJ recombination model fitted to out-of-frame rearrangements, and checked the results against IGoR. In a later analysis, TCR-TCR, TCR-HLA and TCR-CMV co-occurrence was scored with hypergeometric tests, and a repertoire-size bias correction was applied to TCR pairs. A later analysis estimated false discovery rates by permuting HLA or CMV assignments 20 times. In a later analysis, co-occurring TCRs were grouped using DBSCAN, with TCRdist sequence similarity added in when clustering inside HLA-allele-positive subsets. Repertoires with fewer than 30,000 or more than 120,000 public chains were left out of co-occurrence clustering, as were about 5 repertoires with anomalous nucleotide sharing. Here the immuneACCESS table is served through TCRdb, limited to in-frame sequences with V and J called. Missing clones are a known gap in these copies; in checked studies unresolved V genes cover under half, and the rest lacks a known reason. That table furnishes V, J and clone size, whereas the DNA furnished D and trimming. The sample table contains over 150,000 clones; only one count was recorded for 70% to 90% of them. The ten biggest clones cover around 4.9% of the sample.

A remark on this clone: It has no known antigen specificity. Nothing much larger sits one base from this clone, and base qualities are not available.

The cohort comprised around 690 healthy bone marrow donors. At the time of sampling, all cohort members were nominally healthy, though unrecorded immune exposures were likely present. The donor was CMV seropositive and was included in the group of 300 or so seropositive cohort members. A peripheral blood sample was provided by each donor, and peripheral blood mononuclear cells were used for TCR beta sequencing. Genomic DNA extraction from the blood cell samples was performed with the Qiagen DNeasy Blood Extraction Kit. The germline V gene supplies CDR1 SGDLS and CDR2 YYNGEE. V and J are truncated by 7 bases and 8 bases respectively, leaving an intervening sequence of 19 bases. From cysteine to phenylalanine, the CDR3 is 14 amino acids long. Only the CDR3 DNA is retained, 42 bases long and in frame from the first base.

The chain employs TRBV9 and TRBJ2-1; TRBD2 might be the D gene, on 6 matching bases. The clonotype originates from a girl aged 10 to 17 in good health and CMV-seropositive. Sequenced input: PBMCs. The sequenced DNA is TGTGCCAGCTCTCATAAAATCGGAGGGGATGAGCAGTTCTTC. It codes for CASSHKIGGDEQFF. The CDR3 plus the reference TRBV9 and TRBJ2-1 genes for the other parts give the full variable domain: DSGVTQTPKHLITATGQRVTLRCSPRSGDLSVYWYQQSLDQGLQFLIQYYNGEERAKGNILERFSAQQFPDLHSELNLSSLELGDSALYFCASSHKIGGDEQFFGPGTRLTVL.